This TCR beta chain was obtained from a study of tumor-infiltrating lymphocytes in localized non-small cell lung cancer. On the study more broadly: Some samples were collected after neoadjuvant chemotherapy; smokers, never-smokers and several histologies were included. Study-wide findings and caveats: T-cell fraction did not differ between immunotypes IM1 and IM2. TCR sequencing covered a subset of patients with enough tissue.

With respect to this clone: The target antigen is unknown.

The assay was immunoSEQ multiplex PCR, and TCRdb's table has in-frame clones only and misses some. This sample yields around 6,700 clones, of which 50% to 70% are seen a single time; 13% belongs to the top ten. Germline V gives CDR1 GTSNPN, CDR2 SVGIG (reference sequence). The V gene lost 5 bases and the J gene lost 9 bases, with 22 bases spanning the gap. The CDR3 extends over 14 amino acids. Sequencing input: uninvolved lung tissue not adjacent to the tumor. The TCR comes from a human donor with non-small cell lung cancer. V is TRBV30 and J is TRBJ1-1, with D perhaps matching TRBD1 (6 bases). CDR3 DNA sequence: TGTGCCTGGTGGACCACGAATCAGGGGCGGAAAGCTTTCTTT. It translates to CAWWTTNQGRKAFF.